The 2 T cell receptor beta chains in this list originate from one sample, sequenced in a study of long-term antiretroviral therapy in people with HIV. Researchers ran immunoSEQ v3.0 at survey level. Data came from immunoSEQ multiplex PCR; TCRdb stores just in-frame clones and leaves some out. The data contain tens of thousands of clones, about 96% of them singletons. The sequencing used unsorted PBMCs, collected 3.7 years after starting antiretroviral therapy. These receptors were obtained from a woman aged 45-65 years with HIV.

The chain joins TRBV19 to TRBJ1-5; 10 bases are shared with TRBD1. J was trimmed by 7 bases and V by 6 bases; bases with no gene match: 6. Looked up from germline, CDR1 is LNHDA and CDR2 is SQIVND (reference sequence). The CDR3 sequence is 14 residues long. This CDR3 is CASSLGTGAQPQHF. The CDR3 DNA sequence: TGTGCCAGTAGCCTCGGGACAGGGGCCCAGCCCCAGCATTTT. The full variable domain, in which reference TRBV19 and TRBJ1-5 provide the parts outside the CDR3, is DGGITQSPKYLFRKEGQNVTLSCEQNLNHDAMYWYRQDPGQGLRLIYYSQIVNDFQKGDIAEGYSVSREKKESFPLTVTSAQKNPTAFYLCASSLGTGAQPQHFGDGTRLSIL.

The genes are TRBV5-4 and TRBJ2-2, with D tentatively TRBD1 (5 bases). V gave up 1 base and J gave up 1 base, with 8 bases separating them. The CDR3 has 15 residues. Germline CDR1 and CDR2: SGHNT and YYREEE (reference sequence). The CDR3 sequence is CASSLTGQNTGELFF. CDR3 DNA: TGTGCCAGCAGCTTGACCGGACAGAACACCGGGGAGCTGTTTTTT.